The 24 T cell receptor beta chains given below trace back to one sample, sequenced in a study of technical replicates of blood from a few donors (dated by TCRdb to the late 2010s). The library was produced with the immunoSEQ multiplex PCR assay. The table comes from immuneACCESS by way of TCRdb, which keeps in-frame sequences with V and J called. Part of the clones is missing from these tables; in studies checked, under half for an unresolved V gene and the rest for unknown reasons. The sample table holds tens of thousands of clones, of which about 92% were seen once. Jointly, the top ten make up roughly 0.25% of the sample. Sample: T cells isolated from PBMCs. Receptor source: a human donor in good health.

This chain uses TRBV20-1 with TRBJ1-2; D unclear. The V gene's germline CDR1 is DFQATT and CDR2 SNEGSKA (reference sequence). V lost 2 bases to trimming and J lost 5 bases, with 6 bases between them. This CDR3 comprises 11 residues. The CDR3 DNA reads TGCAGTGCTAGAATCGGGTATGGCTACACCTTC. This encodes CSARIGYGYTF.

The CDR3 nucleotides read TGTGCCTGGAGCGACGACCTAGCGGGGGGACTTGGGCAGCAGTTCTTC. Its protein product is CAWSDDLAGGLGQQFF. The rearrangement links TRBV30 to TRBJ2-1; TRBD2 matches 11 bases. Unmatched junction bases numbered 15, after V lost 3 bases and J lost 11 bases. CDR3 size: 16 residues. Germline CDR1 GTSNPN, CDR2 SVGIG (reference sequence).

The chain links TRBV27 to TRBJ2-5; 7 bases map to TRBD2. The CDR3 loop spans 15 amino acids. CDR1 and CDR2 (germline): MNHEY, SMNVEV (reference sequence). The V gene end was trimmed by 5 bases and the J gene end by 6 bases; junction bases not matched to a gene: 12. CDR3 region: CASSPVSSGWKTQYF. DNA of the CDR3: TGTGCCAGCAGTCCCGTGAGTAGCGGGTGGAAGACCCAGTACTTC.

This sequence joins TRBV30 and TRBJ2-7; TRBD1 agrees at 8 bases. Unmatched junction bases numbered 9, after V lost 2 bases and J lost 3 bases. Looked up from germline, CDR1 is GTSNPN and CDR2 is SVGIG (reference sequence). This CDR3 contains 15 residues. The DNA of the CDR3 is TGTGCCTGGAGTAATGGGACAGGTGTTCTCTACGAGCAGTACTTC. This translates into CAWSNGTGVLYEQYF.

The chain employs TRBV19 and TRBJ2-5; weak D call: TRBD2 (6 bases). In germline, CDR1 is LNHDA, CDR2 SQIVND (reference sequence). The V end was cut by 5 bases, the J end by 2 bases, with 15 bases between. The CDR3 has 15 amino acids. The CDR3 DNA sequence: TGTGCCAGTAGTTCACGGGACTGCAAACAAGAGACCCAGTACTTC. As protein: CASSSRDCKQETQYF.

This clone was seen only once. The chain uses TRBV27 and TRBJ1-2, with TRBD1 matching 7 bases. Trimming took 5 bases from V and 3 from J; bases not matched to a gene: 6. Germline CDR1 and CDR2: MNHEY and SMNVEV (reference sequence). The CDR3 runs 14 residues. The DNA for the CDR3 is TGTGCCAGCAGTAGACAGGGCGGGCACTATGGCTACACCTTC. Its protein product is CASSRQGGHYGYTF.

The gene calls are TRBV28 and TRBJ2-6, with a possible D match to TRBD2 (7 bases). Germline V gene lookup returns CDR1 MDHEN and CDR2 SYDVKM. With 6 bases removed from V and 3 bases from J, the gap between germline ends came to 12 bases. CDR3 length: 15 amino acids. CDR3 in DNA: TGTGCCAGCAGCCTCGGGGGGCATGGGGCCAACGTCCTGACTTTC. This translates into CASSLGGHGANVLTF.

This chain connects TRBV29-1 to TRBJ1-1, with TRBD1 matching 8 bases. The ends lost 6 bases at V and 0 bases at J; junction bases unmatched: 3. The germline gives CDR1 SQVTM, CDR2 ANQGSEA. This CDR3 region has 13 residues. The CDR3 here is CSVRGRMNTEAFF. The CDR3 bases are TGCAGCGTCAGGGGGCGAATGAACACTGAAGCTTTCTTT.

Points on this clone: Within the sample, other DNA sequences also encode this same CDR3. This chain links TRBV12-5 with TRBJ1-1; maybe TRBD1 (6 bases). This CDR3 is built from 13 residues. Deletions cut 3 bases from V and 1 base from J, with 6 bases between. Germline V gene data show CDR1 as LGHNT and CDR2 as FRNRAP. The CDR3 loop reads CASGLGGNTEAFF. The DNA of the CDR3 is TGTGCTAGTGGTTTAGGGGGGAACACTGAAGCTTTCTTT.

The gene calls are TRBV15 and TRBJ1-6; D is unclear. V lost 0 bases and J lost 2, with 8 bases in between. CDR1 and CDR2 from the germline V gene are LNHNV and YYDKDF (reference sequence). The CDR3 has 16 amino acids. CDR3: CATSRDRGAYNSPLHF. The CDR3, as DNA: TGTGCCACCAGCAGAGATAGAGGAGCCTATAATTCACCCCTCCACTTT.

In this sample, this clone turned up once. The chain carries TRBV5-4 and TRBJ2-1; 9 nucleotides agree with TRBD2. V lost 4 bases to trimming and J lost 6 bases; unmatched junction nucleotides: 14. The V gene's germline CDR1 is SGHNT and CDR2 YYREEE (reference sequence). This CDR3 spans 17 amino acids. The CDR3 region is CASSPNSGGRALNEQFF. The CDR3 DNA follows: TGTGCCAGCAGCCCGAATTCTGGCGGGAGGGCCCTCAATGAGCAGTTCTTC.

This chain links TRBV9 with TRBJ2-5; 15 positions match TRBD2. Trimming took 7 bases from V and 4 from J; bases not matched to a gene: 11. This CDR3 is 17 amino acids long. CDR1 and CDR2 (germline): SGDLS, YYNGEE. The CDR3 here is CASQRTSGGADGETQYF. The CDR3 DNA is TGTGCCAGCCAGCGGACTAGCGGGGGGGCTGATGGAGAGACCCAGTACTTC.

V usage is TRBV27 and J usage is TRBJ1-6, with TRBD1 matching over 11 bases. The germline V gene has CDR1 MNHEY and CDR2 SMNVEV (reference sequence). CDR3 length equals 16 residues. The J segment lost 6 bases and the V segment lost 5 bases, leaving 6 bases of the junction unmatched. The CDR3 spells CASSPYGTGGNSPLHF. The CDR3 DNA follows: TGTGCCAGCAGTCCGTATGGGACAGGGGGTAATTCACCCCTCCACTTT.

The chain recombines TRBV29-1 with TRBJ1-1; 7 nucleotides align to TRBD1. Germline assignment: CDR1 SQVTM and CDR2 ANQGSEA. This CDR3 comprises 13 residues. Trimming at V came to 5 bases and at J to 5 bases, leaving 8 bases not matched to a gene. This chain's CDR3 is CSVTGAPGTEAFF. The CDR3 coding sequence is TGCAGCGTTACAGGGGCCCCGGGGACTGAAGCTTTCTTT.

This clone was picked up one time. The chain links TRBV9 to TRBJ2-3; the match to TRBD1 covers 8 bases. This CDR3 is 15 amino acids long. CDR1 and CDR2 from the germline V gene are SGDLS and YYNGEE. The V gene end was trimmed by 4 bases and the J gene end by 6 bases; junction bases not matched to a gene: 10. The CDR3 DNA reads TGTGCCAGCAGCCCTACCGGGACAGGTCCCGATACGCAGTATTTT. Translated: CASSPTGTGPDTQYF.

DNA of the CDR3: TGTGCCAGCAGTTTGCCGGAGAGCCGGGGGGGCTATGGCTACACCTTC. Its protein product is CASSLPESRGGYGYTF. The chain combines TRBV28 with TRBJ1-2, with D possibly TRBD1 on 5 matching bases. The germline CDR1 and CDR2 sequences are MDHEN and SYDVKM. Trimming shortened V by 3 bases and J by 4 bases, and 18 bases separated the two germline ends. This CDR3 has 16 residues.

The chain has TRBV28 and TRBJ2-7, with D possibly TRBD2 on 6 matching bases. CDR3 length: 19 residues. V lost 3 bases to trimming and J lost 2 bases, with 26 bases between them. Germline CDR1 is MDHEN and CDR2 is SYDVKM. DNA for the CDR3: TGTGCCAGCAGTTTCCCTACCAGCGGGTTTAGACCCCCAACCTACGAGCAGTACTTC. It is translated as CASSFPTSGFRPPTYEQYF.

The V and J genes are TRBV6-5 and TRBJ2-1; 8 positions match TRBD1. Per the germline V gene, CDR1 is MNHEY and CDR2 is SVGAGI. The CDR3 covers 16 residues. V dropped 0 bases and J dropped 8; count of bases not matched to a gene: 9. CDR3 bases: TGTGCCAGCAGTTACTCCCCTGGACAGGGCCGAGATGAGCAGTTCTTC. Amino acid sequence: CASSYSPGQGRDEQFF.

The CDR3 spells CSVEWSGFNEQFF. CDR3 DNA: TGCAGCGTTGAATGGTCGGGTTTCAATGAGCAGTTCTTC. The rearrangement joins TRBV29-1 to TRBJ2-1, with D unresolved. CDR3 length: 13 residues. The ends were cut back, 2 bases at V and 6 bases at J, with 11 bases in the middle. CDR1 and CDR2 from the germline V gene are SQVTM and ANQGSEA.

The sample holds one count of this clone. The gene calls are TRBV5-5 and TRBJ1-3; D may be TRBD1 (5 bases). Looked up from germline, CDR1 is SGHKS and CDR2 is YYEKEE (reference sequence). The CDR3 covers 18 residues. Between the trimmed V and J ends, which lost 3 bases and 0 bases, there was a span of 19 bases. The CDR3 DNA is TGTGCCAGCAGCTATACTTGGGGGATCGGGGGCTCTGGAAACACCATATATTTT. Protein product: CASSYTWGIGGSGNTIYF.

The chain combines TRBV14 with TRBJ2-2, with 11 bases fitting TRBD1. Trimming at V came to 3 bases and at J to 4 bases, leaving 10 bases not matched to a gene. The CDR3 length is 18 residues. CDR1 and CDR2 from the germline V gene are SGHDN and FVKESK. The chain's CDR3 is CASSHIFGTGGFTGELFF. In DNA form, the CDR3 reads TGTGCCAGCAGCCACATCTTTGGGACAGGGGGATTCACCGGGGAGCTGTTTTTT.

The chain employs TRBV28 and TRBJ1-2; no reliable D call. The V end was cut by 3 bases, the J end by 4 bases, with 15 bases between. CDR3 size: 15 residues. In germline, CDR1 is MDHEN, CDR2 SYDVKM. CDR3 bases: TGTGCCAGCAGTTTGATAACACTACCCTTCTATGGCTACACCTTC. Protein sequence: CASSLITLPFYGYTF.

The rearrangement joins TRBV7-9 to TRBJ1-1; D is uncertain. The CDR3 is made up of 14 amino acids. From germline, CDR1 is SEHNR and CDR2 FQNEAQ (reference sequence). Trimming pared 3 bases from V and 1 base from J, leaving 9 bases between. DNA for the CDR3: TGTGCCAGCAGCTTTACTAGCCCGAACACTGAAGCTTTCTTT. Translating gives CASSFTSPNTEAFF.

This chain uses TRBV28 with TRBJ1-1; 11 positions match TRBD1. Trimming cost V 5 bases and J 8 bases; bases outside gene matches: 7. The germline CDR1 and CDR2 sequences are MDHEN and SYDVKM. This CDR3 contains 14 residues. The DNA of the CDR3 is TGTGCCAGCAGTGGGGGGGGACAGGGGGAAGAAGCTTTCTTT. Protein sequence: CASSGGGQGEEAFF.